Listed below are T cell receptor beta chains from one sample, sequenced in a study of CD8 T cells in ankylosing spondylitis. One entry per CDR3 protein results from TCRdb running MiXCR on the 5' RACE reads. This table has approximately 190,000 distinct CDR3 sequences, 10% to 15% appearing once. The sequenced sample was blood, either unsorted or a sorted T cell fraction (not recorded which). The receptors stem from a female donor with ankylosing spondylitis or in good health (not recorded which). The CDR3 runs from the conserved cysteine through the conserved F or W. Fields, in order: J gene, V gene, clone size, D gene, CDR3 DNA, CDR3 protein. A D gene is named only where the DNA matches it firmly. Expanded clones are given a class, and other clones once, few, many or no size at all.

TRBJ2-7 TRBV19 . . TGTGCCAGTAGTATCGTACCCCAGTCCTACGAGCAGTACTTC CASSIVPQSYEQYF
TRBJ2-7 TRBV20-1 many . TGCAGTGCAGATCGTGGCGGATCCTACGAGCAGTACTTC CSADRGGSYEQYF
TRBJ1-4 TRBV20-1 many . TGCAGTGCTAGAGATTCATCCCGCGGGAATGAAAAACTGTTTTTT CSARDSSRGNEKLFF
TRBJ2-1 TRBV10-3 many TRBD2 TGTGCCATCAGTGAGTCTTCATATGGAAGGACTAGCGGGAGGGGTAATGAGCAGTTCTTC CAISESSYGRTSGRGNEQFF
TRBJ2-7 TRBV29-1 . TRBD2 TGCAGCGTTGAAGGAGAGGGACTAGCGGGAGGGTATTCCTACGAGCAGTACTTC CSVEGEGLAGGYSYEQYF
TRBJ2-7 TRBV21-1 few . TGTGCCGGGTTTGAGCAGTACTTC CAGFEQYF
TRBJ2-2 TRBV13 . TRBD2 TGTGCCAGCAGCTTTAACGGGAGGCCCCTGACCGGGGAGCTGTTTTTT CASSFNGRPLTGELFF
TRBJ2-7 TRBV20-1 . . TGCAGTGCTAGAGTTGGGGCGGGGCTAACGGTCGACGAGCAGTACTTC CSARVGAGLTVDEQYF
TRBJ2-3 TRBV11-2 few TRBD2 TGTGCCAGCAGCGTACTACCCCTTCCGGGACTAGCGGGAGGGGGAGATACGCAGTATTTT CASSVLPLPGLAGGGDTQYF
TRBJ2-7 TRBV7-2 many . TGTGCCAGCAGCTTAAGAAACGAGCAGTACTTC CASSLRNEQYF
TRBJ1-4 TRBV6-6 many . TGTGCCAGCAGCCCCGAGATGGAAAAACTGTTTTTT CASSPEMEKLFF
TRBJ2-3 TRBV20-1 . TRBD2 TGCGGTGCTAGTTCTGGCGGGAGTTATAGCACAGATACGCAGTATTTT CGASSGGSYSTDTQYF
TRBJ2-3 TRBV5-1 many TRBD2 TGCGCCAGCAGCTCCTTGGCGGACGGGAGGACAGATACGCAGTATTTT CASSSLADGRTDTQYF
TRBJ2-1 TRBV7-3 many TRBD2 TGTGCCAGCAGCTTATCGAGCGGGAGCGGGCAGTTCTTC CASSLSSGSGQFF
TRBJ2-3 TRBV4-3 many . TGCGCCAGCAGCCAAGTGGTGGGAGGCACTAGCACAGATACGCAGTATTTT CASSQVVGGTSTDTQYF
TRBJ1-2 TRBV27 many TRBD1 TGTGCCAGCAGTGCCGACAGGGCTGGCTACACCTTC CASSADRAGYTF
TRBJ1-3 TRBV6-1 many . TGTGCCAGCAGGACCACAGTGTATTCTGGAAACACCATATATTTT CASRTTVYSGNTIYF
TRBJ2-7 TRBV7-2 many . TGTGCCAGCAGCTTAGGCGCGGCCCCGGCCTCCTACGAGCAGTACTTC CASSLGAAPASYEQYF
TRBJ2-1 TRBV7-2 . TRBD2 TGTGCCAGCAGCTTAGGTAGCGGGAGTCTTTATGAGCAGTTCTTC CASSLGSGSLYEQFF
TRBJ2-1 TRBV15 few . TGTGCCACCAGCAGAGATGGAGGGGAGCAGTTCTTC CATSRDGGEQFF
TRBJ2-3 TRBV29-1 many TRBD2 TGCAGCGCCTCTAGCGGGACCACAGATACGCAGTATTTT CSASSGTTDTQYF
TRBJ2-7 TRBV20-1 few . TGCAGTGCTAGAGATCGACCCCCGGCCTTCGAGCAGTACTTC CSARDRPPAFEQYF
TRBJ2-1 TRBV6-4 many . TGTGCCAGCAGTGATTTAGCGGACTCCTACAATGAGCAGTTCTTC CASSDLADSYNEQFF
TRBJ1-3 TRBV28 many TRBD1 TGTGCCAGCAGCCTAGGGGGCGACGGAAACACCATATATTTT CASSLGGDGNTIYF
TRBJ1-2 TRBV7-2 few . TGTGCCAGCAGCTTAGGGCCTAGGGAAGGCTACACCTTC CASSLGPREGYTF
TRBJ2-5 TRBV4-2 . TRBD2 TGTGCCAGCAGCCGCACCGTTCGTAGCGGGACTGGTGAAGAGACCCAGTACTTC CASSRTVRSGTGEETQYF
TRBJ1-2 TRBV3-1 many . TGTGCCAGCAGCCGTGAGGGGCCCTATGGCTACACCTTC CASSREGPYGYTF
TRBJ2-1 TRBV20-1 many . TGCAGTGCTAATAGCCAGTCTTACAATGAGCAGTTCTTC CSANSQSYNEQFF
TRBJ2-7 TRBV7-2 many TRBD1 TGTGCCAGCAGCTTCCTACCGGGACAGGGAGCTTACGAGCAGTACTTC CASSFLPGQGAYEQYF
TRBJ1-5 TRBV5-4 many TRBD1 TGTGCCAGCAGCTTGGATGGGGGACAGGTCAATCAGCCCCAGCATTTT CASSLDGGQVNQPQHF
TRBJ2-7 TRBV5-6 few TRBD1 TGTGCCAGCAGCACACCAGACCTGAGGACAGGGGACTTC CASSTPDLRTGDF
TRBJ1-3 TRBV5-5 . . TGTGCCAGCAGTAGGTCGACTGGAAACACCATATATTTT CASSRSTGNTIYF
TRBJ2-7 TRBV12-3/TRBV12-4 . TRBD2 TGTGCCAGCAGTCCCCGGTGGCGGGAGCATAGCGAGCAGTACTTC CASSPRWREHSEQYF
TRBJ2-7 TRBV3-1 . . TGTGCCAGCAGCCAAGCAGTCGGGGCCCGGGAGCAGTACTTC CASSQAVGAREQYF
TRBJ2-1 TRBV7-2 . TRBD1 TGTGCCAGCAGCTTGGGACAGGGCTTTTATGAGCAGTTCTTC CASSLGQGFYEQFF
TRBJ2-3 TRBV20-1 . . TGCAGTGCTTCGTCCCTCTCGGGGGATACGCAGTATTTT CSASSLSGDTQYF
TRBJ1-5 TRBV27 many TRBD1 TGTGCCACCAATCCTTTTGGGACAGGGGCGATCAATCAGCCCCAGCATTTT CATNPFGTGAINQPQHF
TRBJ2-4 TRBV5-5 . TRBD1 TGTGCCAGCAGCTTACCGGGACAGGTCCGTCATCAGTACTTC CASSLPGQVRHQYF
TRBJ2-2 TRBV12-3/TRBV12-4 many TRBD2 TGTGCCAGCAATAGGCTAGCGGGAGCAAGCGGGGAGCTGTTTTTT CASNRLAGASGELFF
TRBJ2-2 TRBV20-1 many TRBD2 TGCAGTGCTAGAGTAGCGGGAGCCGGGGAGCTGTTTTTT CSARVAGAGELFF
TRBJ1-5 TRBV14 few . TGTGCCAGCAGCGTAGCAGGCCCGGGTCAGCCCCAGCATTTT CASSVAGPGQPQHF
TRBJ2-7 TRBV20-1 . . TGCAGTGCTAGGGAGGACAGCTACGAGCAGTACTTC CSAREDSYEQYF
TRBJ2-5 TRBV5-6 many TRBD1 TGTGCCAGCAGCTTGGGGACAGGGTTGGAGACCCAGTACTTC CASSLGTGLETQYF
TRBJ2-1 TRBV4-3 many TRBD2 TGCGCCAGCAGCCAAGAGGCTAGCGGGATAGAGACGAGTGAGCAGTTCTTC CASSQEASGIETSEQFF
TRBJ2-3 TRBV5-1 . . TGCGCCAGCAGCTTGCTGCAGGGCGCAGATACGCAGTATTTT CASSLLQGADTQYF
TRBJ2-5 TRBV9 . TRBD2 TGTGCCAGCAGCCCTGGGACTAGCGGGAGTTTCCAAGAGACCCAGTACTTC CASSPGTSGSFQETQYF
TRBJ1-4 TRBV4-2 many . TGTGCCAGCAGCCAAACCGGGACGGTTAATGAAAAACTGTTTTTT CASSQTGTVNEKLFF
TRBJ2-7 TRBV20-1 few TRBD2 TGCAGTGCAGGTGATAGCGGGAGTTTCTACGAGCAGTACTTC CSAGDSGSFYEQYF
TRBJ1-5 TRBV6-2/TRBV6-3 few . TGTGCCAGCAGCCACGGTGGGGGGATGTGGCAGCCCCAGCATTTT CASSHGGGMWQPQHF
TRBJ1-1 TRBV18 few TRBD1 TGTGCCAGCTCACCACTACTAGACAGGGATGGGGAAGCTTTCTTT CASSPLLDRDGEAFF
TRBJ2-7 TRBV7-9 few . TGTGCCAGCAGCCCTAGAGATGCGGACCTTAGCTCCTACGAGCAGTACTTC CASSPRDADLSSYEQYF
TRBJ2-3 TRBV15 many . TGTGCCAGCGGGACTTACGGCACAGATACGCAGTATTTT CASGTYGTDTQYF